This T cell receptor (beta chain) was observed in a study of blood T cells in healthy people across ages. The study's findings and limits: Diversity of TCR beta correlated strongly with naive T cell percentage.

A J-beta primer mix and a sample-barcoded 5' primer were used in a second PCR of roughly 7 to 12 cycles. A template-switch adaptor that had 12 random nucleotides put a tag on each cDNA molecule. Each CDR3 protein gets one entry after TCRdb re-called the 5' RACE reads with MiXCR. This table has hundreds of thousands of distinct CDR3 sequences, 45% to 50% appearing once. Per the germline V gene, CDR1 is SQVTM and CDR2 is ANQGSEA. The CDR3 covers 13 residues. V was clipped by 7 bases and J by 7 bases; unmatched bases: 9. Comment on this clonotype: Antigen: not known.

Sequencing was performed on blood. This clonotype was obtained from a man aged 25 to 40 in good health. V gene TRBV29-1 combines with J gene TRBJ2-1; 8 bases agree with TRBD1. DNA for the CDR3: TGCAGCGCCTTACCGGGACAGGTAAATGAGCAGTTCTTC. Residues: CSALPGQVNEQFF.